The entry that follows covers one TCR beta chain sequence. Per the original data handling: For nucleated cells, counts were estimated from reference gene primer amplification. TCRdb's copy holds only in-frame clones and misses some; the assay was immunoSEQ multiplex PCR. The V and J calls and clone size are taken from that table; D and trimming were inferred from the DNA. The sample carries about 91,000 clones, roughly three quarters recorded once. This sample is drawn from a study of blood T cell repertoires in COVID-19. Study-wide background: T cells, B-cell-depleted T cells, or PBMCs provided the cDNA or gDNA that served as material.

V lost 1 base and J 5 bases, leaving 11 bases between the germline ends. This CDR3 spans 14 amino acids. Germline V gene data show CDR1 as LGHDT and CDR2 as YNNKEL (reference sequence). This receptor was identified in a woman at least 80 years old with acute or convalescent COVID-19. V is TRBV3-1 (or the pseudogene TRBV3-2) and J is TRBJ1-1, with D uncertain. Sequenced: peripheral blood. The CDR3 DNA sequence: TGTGCCAGCAGCCAAGTTTCAGGTAAAACTGAAGCTTTCTTT. This encodes CASSQVSGKTEAFF.